These 2 T cell receptor beta chains were all obtained from the same sample, sequenced in a study of cytomegalovirus exposure and HLA in healthy donors. Amplification used 60 Vbeta primers and 13 Jbeta primers. Clones were sequenced by immunoSEQ multiplex PCR, and TCRdb holds only the in-frame ones, with some missing. The sample lists about 160,000 clones, approximately 79% occurring once. Material for sequencing was PBMCs. These receptors originate from a man in his forties or fifties in good health and CMV-seronegative.

V is TRBV19 and J is TRBJ2-2; 9 bases fit TRBD2. Germline-derived CDR1 and CDR2 are LNHDA and SQIVND (reference sequence). Trimming removed 3 bases from V and 6 bases from J; junction bases left unmatched: 5. The CDR3 contains 15 residues. The CDR3 nucleotides read TGTGCCAGTAGTATGTTGGCGGGAGGGGCCGGGGAGCTGTTTTTT. This sequence encodes CASSMLAGGAGELFF. Based on the CDR3 plus reference TRBV19 and TRBJ2-2, the full variable domain is DGGITQSPKYLFRKEGQNVTLSCEQNLNHDAMYWYRQDPGQGLRLIYYSQIVNDFQKGDIAEGYSVSREKKESFPLTVTSAQKNPTAFYLCASSMLAGGAGELFFGEGSRLTVL.

The chain is built from TRBV5-4 and TRBJ2-7; perhaps TRBD2 as D (6 bases). With 0 bases removed from V and 6 bases from J, the gap between germline ends came to 13 bases. Looked up from germline, CDR1 is SGHNT and CDR2 is YYREEE (reference sequence). This CDR3 spans 14 amino acids. CDR3 region: CASSLASRDSEQYF. CDR3 DNA sequence: TGTGCCAGCAGCTTGGCTTCGCGGGATAGCGAGCAGTACTTC.